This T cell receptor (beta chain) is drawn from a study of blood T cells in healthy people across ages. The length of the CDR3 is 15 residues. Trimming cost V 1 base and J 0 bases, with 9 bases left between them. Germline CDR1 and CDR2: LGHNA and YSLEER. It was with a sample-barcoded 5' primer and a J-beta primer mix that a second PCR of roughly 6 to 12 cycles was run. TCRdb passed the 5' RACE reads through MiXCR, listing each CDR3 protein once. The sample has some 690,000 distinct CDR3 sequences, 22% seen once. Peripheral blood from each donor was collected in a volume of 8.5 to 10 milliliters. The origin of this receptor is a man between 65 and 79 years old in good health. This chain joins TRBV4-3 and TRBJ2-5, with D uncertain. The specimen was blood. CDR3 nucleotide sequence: TGCGCCAGCAGCCAAGTAAGCACGTACCAAGAGACCCAGTACTTC. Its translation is CASSQVSTYQETQYF.